This T cell receptor beta chain derives from a study of T-cell reconstitution after alpha-beta-depleted transplantation in children. There are a few counts of this clonotype. Preparation of the TCRbeta library was carried out with unique molecular identifiers. TCRdb recomputed calls from the PCR reads with MiXCR, one row per CDR3 protein. The table lists some 500,000 distinct CDR3 sequences, over 25% of them singletons. Between the trimmed V and J ends, which lost 3 bases and 1 base, there was a span of 7 bases. Germline CDR1 reads MGHDK; CDR2 reads SYGVNS. The CDR3 runs 14 residues. The sequences come from PBMCs from the stem cell graft donor, collected from the stem cell graft. This TCR was sampled from a human donor who donated a stem cell graft to a child with aplastic anemia. V gene TRBV25-1 combines with J gene TRBJ1-5; D is uncertain. CDR3 amino acids: CASSDSVSNQPQHF. The CDR3 coding sequence is TGTGCCAGCAGTGACTCCGTAAGCAATCAGCCCCAGCATTTT.